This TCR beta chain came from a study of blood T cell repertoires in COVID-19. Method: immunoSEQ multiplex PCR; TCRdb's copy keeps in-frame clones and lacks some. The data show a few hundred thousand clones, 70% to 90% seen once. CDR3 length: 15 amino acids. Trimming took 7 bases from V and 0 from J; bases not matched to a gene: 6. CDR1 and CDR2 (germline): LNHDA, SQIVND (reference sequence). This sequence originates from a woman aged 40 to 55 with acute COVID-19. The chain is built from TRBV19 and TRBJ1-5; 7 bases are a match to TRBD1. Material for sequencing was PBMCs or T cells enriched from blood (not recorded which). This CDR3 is CASKGQEGSNQPQHF. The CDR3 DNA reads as TGTGCCAGTAAAGGACAGGAAGGTAGCAATCAGCCCCAGCATTTT.